These 20 T cell receptor beta chains came from one sample sequenced in a study of blood T cell repertoires in COVID-19. Repertoires were generated with immunoSEQ multiplex PCR, while TCRdb's copy carries only in-frame clones and drops some. The sample holds 200,000 to 250,000 clones, 75% to 90% seen once. Input material: peripheral blood. The receptors shown here come from a human donor in a cohort sampled during active COVID-19.

In its sample, this clone was seen a few times. The V call is TRBV19, the J call TRBJ1-5; TRBD1 is a possible D gene (5 bases). This CDR3 region has 14 residues. Trimming removed 3 bases at V and 4 bases at J, with 10 bases between. Germline V gene lookup returns CDR1 LNHDA and CDR2 SQIVND (reference sequence). The CDR3 protein is CASSIIAGNQPQHF. The CDR3 region has the DNA TGTGCCAGTAGTATTATTGCAGGGAATCAGCCCCAGCATTTT.

The V call is TRBV21-1, the J call TRBJ2-1; TRBD1 is taken as the D call from the table, unchecked against the DNA. TRBV21-1 is noted as a pseudogene. The CDR3 spans 16 residues. The CDR3 sequence: CASSTRPQGLSNEQFF. The CDR3, as DNA: TGTGCCAGCAGCACAAGACCGCAGGGGCTCTCCAATGAGCAGTTCTTC.

The rearrangement uses TRBV24-1 and TRBJ1-1; D gene ambiguous. The CDR3 loop spans 12 amino acids. The V gene's germline CDR1 is KGHDR and CDR2 SFDVKD. Trimming cost V 4 bases and J 8 bases, with 10 bases left between them. CDR3: CATSDLPEEAFF. The DNA of the CDR3 is TGTGCCACCAGTGACCTACCCGAAGAAGCTTTCTTT.

The rearrangement links TRBV7-2 to TRBJ1-5; 9 bases align to TRBD1. Germline loops: CDR1 SGHTA, CDR2 FQGNSA. J gave up 4 bases and V 0 bases, and 4 bases lay outside the gene matches. CDR3 size: 16 residues. The CDR3 nucleotides read TGTGCCAGCAGCTTAGCGGTAGGACAGGGGAATCAGCCCCAGCATTTT. It encodes CASSLAVGQGNQPQHF.

This clone occurred a few times. V usage is TRBV5-4 and J usage is TRBJ1-2; 8 bases are shared with TRBD1. The V segment lost 4 bases and the J segment 7 bases; nucleotides outside the gene matches: 12. This CDR3 region has 15 residues. Germline values: CDR1 SGHNT, CDR2 YYREEE (reference sequence). CDR3 DNA sequence: TGTGCCAGCAGCCCCTCCTCGACAGGGGAAAGTGGCTACACCTTC. It yields the protein CASSPSSTGESGYTF. Together with reference TRBV5-4 and TRBJ1-2, the CDR3 gives the full variable domain: ETGVTQSPTHLIKTRGQQVTLRCSSQSGHNTVSWYQQALGQGPQFIFQYYREEENGRGNFPPRFSGLQFPNYSSELNVNALELDDSALYLCASSPSSTGESGYTFGSGTRLTVV.

This clone is labeled as medium-sized. The chain couples TRBV27 to TRBJ1-4; 7 positions match TRBD1. There are 14 residues in the CDR3. Germline V gene data show CDR1 as MNHEY and CDR2 as SMNVEV (reference sequence). V shed 4 bases, J shed 4 bases, and the junction held 3 bases outside the gene matches. DNA of the CDR3: TGTGCCAGCAGTTCAGGACAGGTTAATGAAAAACTGTTTTTT. This gives the protein CASSSGQVNEKLFF.

This clone was seen a few times. The J gene is TRBJ2-7, the V gene TRBV7-9; 9 bases agree with TRBD2. Per germline, CDR1 SEHNR and CDR2 FQNEAQ (reference sequence). Unmatched junction bases numbered 4, after V lost 1 base and J lost 3 bases. The CDR3 extends over 15 amino acids. The CDR3 nucleotides are TGTGCCAGCAGCTTAGGAGCGGGAGGAGGCTACGAGCAGTACTTC. This encodes CASSLGAGGGYEQYF.

This clone was seen a handful of times. The chain uses TRBV6-1 and TRBJ1-5; 9 positions agree with TRBD1. CDR3 length: 15 amino acids. V dropped 0 bases and J dropped 6; count of bases not matched to a gene: 3. Germline loops: CDR1 MNHNS, CDR2 SASEGT. The DNA for the CDR3 is TGTGCCAGCAGTGAAGCCGGACAGGGGCTTCAGCCCCAGCATTTT. It specifies CASSEAGQGLQPQHF.

The V call is TRBV5-8, the J call TRBJ2-3, with TRBD2 identical over 11 bases. This CDR3 comprises 16 residues. Germline loops: CDR1 SGHTS, CDR2 YDEGEE. The trim removed 5 bases at V and 2 bases at J, leaving 7 bases unmatched. CDR3 protein: CASRRVSGRVTDTQYF. DNA for the CDR3: TGTGCCAGCAGGCGGGTTAGCGGGAGGGTCACAGATACGCAGTATTTT.

This chain links TRBV18 with TRBJ2-7, with TRBD2 matching 14 bases. Per germline, CDR1 KGHSH and CDR2 LQKENI. The length of the CDR3 is 16 residues. The V segment lost 6 bases and the J segment 0 bases; nucleotides outside the gene matches: 4. Here the CDR3 reads CASSLGTSGSSYEQYF. In nucleotides, the CDR3 is TGTGCCAGCTCCCTCGGGACTAGCGGGAGCTCCTACGAGCAGTACTTC.

The chain carries TRBV7-9 and TRBJ1-2, with 7 positions matching TRBD1. The CDR3 extends over 15 amino acids. The junction had 11 bases not matched to a gene; V was cut back by 4 bases and J by 6 bases. Germline CDR1 and CDR2: SEHNR and FQNEAQ (reference sequence). CDR3 residues: CASSSRDSLLHGYTF. In DNA form, the CDR3 reads TGTGCCAGCAGCTCCCGGGACAGCCTCCTCCATGGCTACACCTTC.

DNA of the CDR3: TGTGCCAGCAGCGCGGGCCCAGCAAGAGCAGATACGCAGTATTTT. Its protein is CASSAGPARADTQYF. The chain recombines TRBV6-5 with TRBJ2-3; D possibly corresponds to TRBD2 (5 bases). The V gene lost 6 bases and the J gene lost 4 bases, with 17 bases spanning the gap. There are 15 residues in the CDR3. Germline V gene sequence: CDR1 MNHEY, CDR2 SVGAGI.

The chain is built from TRBV5-1 and TRBJ2-1, with 10 positions matching TRBD2. This CDR3 is 15 amino acids long. With 5 bases clipped from V and 2 bases from J, the junction kept 4 bases outside the gene matches. Per the germline V gene, CDR1 is SGHRS and CDR2 is YFSETQ. CDR3 amino acids: CASRGLAPAYNEQFF. CDR3 in DNA: TGCGCCAGCAGGGGACTAGCGCCAGCCTACAATGAGCAGTTCTTC.

The rearrangement uses TRBV15 and TRBJ2-1; 8 bases are shared with TRBD2. Germline V gives CDR1 LNHNV, CDR2 YYDKDF (reference sequence). With V trimmed by 0 bases and J by 8 bases, 12 bases remained unmatched. CDR3 length equals 17 residues. CDR3 loop: CATSRDGRGEVLDEQFF. Here the CDR3 DNA reads TGTGCCACCAGCAGAGACGGGAGGGGGGAGGTCTTGGATGAGCAGTTCTTC.

The chain has TRBV9 and TRBJ2-1; D remains unclear. Germline assignment: CDR1 SGDLS and CDR2 YYNGEE. This CDR3 has 15 residues. Trimming cost V 0 bases and J 0 bases, with 7 bases left between them. The CDR3 nucleotides are TGTGCCAGCAGCGTAGTGGCGGACTCCTACAATGAGCAGTTCTTC. Its protein is CASSVVADSYNEQFF.

The J gene is TRBJ2-5, the V gene TRBV6-6, with D possibly matching TRBD1 (6 bases). V was pared by 0 bases and J by 3 bases, with 8 bases between. The CDR3 covers 14 residues. Germline CDR1 MNHNY, CDR2 SVGAGI (reference sequence). The DNA for the CDR3 is TGTGCCAGCAGTTACTCGAACAGGGAAGAGACCCAGTACTTC. Residues: CASSYSNREETQYF.

The chain joins TRBV27 to TRBJ2-7; the D gene is possibly TRBD1 (6 bases). V lost 7 bases, J lost 5 bases, and 18 bases lay in between. This CDR3 is 14 amino acids long. Germline loops: CDR1 MNHEY, CDR2 SMNVEV (reference sequence). The CDR3 sequence is CASTQGILTHEQYF. The CDR3 DNA reads TGTGCCAGCACCCAGGGGATATTAACCCACGAGCAGTACTTC.

The chain combines TRBV15 with TRBJ2-7; 7 bases line up with TRBD1. The V gene end was trimmed by 5 bases and the J gene end by 3 bases; junction bases not matched to a gene: 7. The length of the CDR3 is 14 residues. Germline CDR1 and CDR2: LNHNV and YYDKDF (reference sequence). Here the CDR3 DNA reads TGTGCCACCAGCGCCCGGACAGGAAGCTACGAGCAGTACTTC. It specifies CATSARTGSYEQYF.

J is TRBJ2-1 and V is TRBV5-4, with 10 bases lining up with TRBD1. CDR3 length: 16 residues. V shed 4 bases and J 6 bases; nucleotides not matched to a gene: 10. CDR1 is SGHNT and CDR2 is YYREEE in the germline V gene (reference sequence). This CDR3 is CASSPQPDRGGNEQFF. For the CDR3, the DNA is TGTGCCAGCAGCCCACAACCGGACAGGGGGGGCAATGAGCAGTTCTTC.

This chain connects TRBV5-4 to TRBJ1-1, with D possibly TRBD1 on 5 matching bases. This CDR3 region has 15 residues. The germline V gene has CDR1 SGHNT and CDR2 YYREEE (reference sequence). The germline V and J ends were trimmed by 0 bases and 4 bases, with 13 bases remaining between them. The CDR3 spells CASSLGPREGTEAFF. CDR3 coding DNA: TGTGCCAGCAGCTTGGGGCCCAGGGAGGGCACTGAAGCTTTCTTT.